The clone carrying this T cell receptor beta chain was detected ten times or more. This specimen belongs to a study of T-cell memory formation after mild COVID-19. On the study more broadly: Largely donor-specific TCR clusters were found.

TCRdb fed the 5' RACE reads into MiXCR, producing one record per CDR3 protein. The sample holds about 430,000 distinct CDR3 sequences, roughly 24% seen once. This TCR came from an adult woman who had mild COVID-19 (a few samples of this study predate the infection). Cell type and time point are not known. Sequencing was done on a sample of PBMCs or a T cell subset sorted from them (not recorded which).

The CDR3 DNA reads TGCGCCAGCAGCTTGGCGGGGGGGTATATGTATGAGCAGTTCTTC. It specifies CASSLAGGYMYEQFF. The rearrangement links TRBV5-1 to TRBJ2-1, with TRBD2 identical over 8 bases. Per germline, CDR1 SGHRS and CDR2 YFSETQ. The CDR3 consists of 15 residues. The V gene end was trimmed by 0 bases and the J gene end by 8 bases; junction bases not matched to a gene: 7.